A single sample gave rise to the 31 T cell receptor beta chains below, sequenced in a study of lymphopenia after photon versus proton radiotherapy. The repertoire was sequenced with immunoSEQ multiplex PCR; TCRdb's copy has only in-frame clones and lacks some. The sample has approximately 80,000 clones, around 82% seen once. The material was peripheral blood, obtained from a patient treated with proton-based radiotherapy. Source of these receptors: a man aged 55 to 69 with pancreatic cancer.

The chain combines TRBV28 with TRBJ2-7; TRBD2 might be the D (6 bases). The CDR3 sequence is 16 residues long. The germline V gene has CDR1 MDHEN and CDR2 SYDVKM. Trimming left V 5 bases short and J 0 bases short, with 17 bases between. The CDR3 protein is CASSPRSAGSSYEQYF. DNA for the CDR3: TGTGCCAGCAGTCCAAGGTCGGCGGGGAGCTCCTACGAGCAGTACTTC.

J is TRBJ2-1 and V is TRBV29-1, with a tentative D call TRBD2 (5 bases). Germline V gene lookup returns CDR1 SQVTM and CDR2 ANQGSEA. CDR3 length: 12 residues. V was pared by 0 bases and J by 8 bases, with 8 bases between. This CDR3 reads CSVEDPADEQFF. The CDR3 DNA is TGCAGCGTTGAAGATCCAGCGGATGAGCAGTTCTTC.

To note about this clone: Other DNA sequences in this sample translate to the same CDR3. This sequence joins TRBV5-1 and TRBJ2-1; possibly TRBD1 or TRBD2 for D (6 bases each). The germline V gene has CDR1 SGHRS and CDR2 YFSETQ. The CDR3 is 15 residues long. Trimming took off 4 bases at V and 7 bases at J, with 18 bases between the two ends. As DNA, the CDR3 is TGCGCCAGCAGCCTAGGACAAGGGGGGATTAATGAGCAGTTCTTC. It codes for CASSLGQGGINEQFF.

V and J are TRBV7-2 and TRBJ2-7; a weak D match, TRBD2 (5 bases). The CDR3 consists of 13 residues. CDR1 and CDR2 from the germline V gene are SGHTA and FQGNSA. V shed 3 bases and J shed 4 bases, with 10 bases lying between them. Written as DNA, the CDR3 is TGTGCCAGCAGCTTCGGGGAGATGTACGAGCAGTACTTC. Amino acids: CASSFGEMYEQYF.

The rearrangement links TRBV2 to TRBJ2-3; 9 bases are a match to TRBD1. The germline gives CDR1 SNHLY, CDR2 FYNNEI. The V segment lost 7 bases and the J segment 3 bases; nucleotides outside the gene matches: 2. This CDR3 spans 13 amino acids. Here the CDR3 reads CASNRGRTDTQYF. As DNA, the CDR3 is TGTGCCAGCAACAGGGGGCGTACAGATACGCAGTATTTT.

V usage is TRBV27 and J usage is TRBJ2-2; 7 bases line up with TRBD2. The CDR3 is made up of 17 amino acids. Trimming removed 2 bases from V and 4 bases from J; junction bases left unmatched: 10. Germline V gene sequence: CDR1 MNHEY, CDR2 SMNVEV (reference sequence). CDR3 bases: TGTGCCAGCAGTTTAAATCGGGCGGGAGCAACCACCGGGGAGCTGTTTTTT. Its translation: CASSLNRAGATTGELFF.

A remark on this clone: The junction departs from the called germline gene at one end, perhaps through a read error. V usage is TRBV6-1 and J usage is TRBJ2-1; D gene uncertain. This CDR3 has 13 residues. Germline V gene lookup returns CDR1 MNHNS and CDR2 SASEGT. CDR3 sequence: CASSEEGWGEQFF. The CDR3, as DNA: TGTGCCAGCAGCGAAGAAGGGTGGGGTGAGCAGTTCTTC.

As DNA, the CDR3 is TGTGCCAGCGGGCGGAGGTGGGACGAGCAGTACTTC. Translating it yields CASGRRWDEQYF. The chain links TRBV7-9 to TRBJ2-7, with D possibly being TRBD2 (5 bases). The CDR3 length is 12 residues. Trimming pared 8 bases from V and 5 bases from J, leaving 13 bases between. Per germline, CDR1 SEHNR and CDR2 FQNEAQ (reference sequence).

The V call is TRBV18, the J call TRBJ1-3; no firm D call. The V gene lost 5 bases and the J gene lost 4 bases, with 9 bases spanning the gap. Germline lookup yields CDR1 KGHSH and CDR2 LQKENI. This CDR3 comprises 13 residues. CDR3 nucleotide sequence: TGTGCCAGCTCATCCGGTGCCGGAAACACCATATATTTT. Amino acid sequence: CASSSGAGNTIYF.

This sequence joins TRBV28 and TRBJ2-3; 7 nucleotides agree with TRBD2. V trimming: 4 bases; J trimming: 0 bases; junction bases outside the gene matches: 10. The CDR3 covers 17 residues. Germline V gene lookup returns CDR1 MDHEN and CDR2 SYDVKM. This CDR3 is CASSSHPSGSSTDTQYF. CDR3 DNA: TGTGCCAGCAGTTCCCATCCTAGCGGTTCTAGCACAGATACGCAGTATTTT.

The rearrangement joins TRBV28 to TRBJ2-2, with D perhaps matching TRBD2 (6 bases). Germline CDR1 is MDHEN and CDR2 is SYDVKM. This CDR3 has 15 amino acids. Trimming took 0 bases from V and 6 from J, leaving 11 bases between them. The CDR3 DNA reads as TGTGCCAGCAGTTTATGGGAGACTAGGGCCGGGGAGCTGTTTTTT. Protein product: CASSLWETRAGELFF.

The genes are TRBV27 and TRBJ1-4; no clear D gene. The CDR3 length is 14 residues. Trimming removed 2 bases from V and 4 bases from J, with 8 bases in between. CDR1 MNHEY and CDR2 SMNVEV come from the germline V gene (reference sequence). The chain's CDR3 is CASSLAGSNEKLFF. Written as DNA, the CDR3 is TGTGCCAGCAGTTTAGCGGGCAGTAATGAAAAACTGTTTTTT.

The chain is built from TRBV11-2 and TRBJ2-7; D possibly corresponds to TRBD1 (6 bases). CDR1 is SGHAT and CDR2 is FQNNGV in the germline V gene. The length of the CDR3 is 13 residues. Trimming left V 1 base short and J 4 bases short, with 8 bases between. Here the CDR3 DNA reads TGTGCCAGCAGCTTAGTTAGGGGGTACGAGCAGTACTTC. Its translation: CASSLVRGYEQYF.

The CDR3 DNA reads TGTGCCATTGAGGCAACTAATGAAAAACTGTTTTTT. This encodes CAIEATNEKLFF. This chain links TRBV2 with TRBJ1-4; D gene uncertain. Trimming took 10 bases from V and 0 from J, leaving 6 bases between them. CDR3 size: 12 residues. Looked up from germline, CDR1 is SNHLY and CDR2 is FYNNEI.

This rearrangement joins TRBV4-1 to TRBJ2-5; TRBD2 matches at 9 bases. The DNA end lines up better with TRBJ2-7; the J call may be wrong. Germline V gene lookup returns CDR1 MGHRA and CDR2 YSYEKL. CDR3 length equals 15 residues. CDR3 in amino acids: CASSNPAGGRYEQYF. CDR3 coding DNA: TGCGCCAGCTCAAATCCAGCGGGAGGAAGGTACGAGCAGTACTTC.

The CDR3 sequence is CAISESMGGEKLFF. CDR3 bases: TGTGCCATCAGTGAAAGTATGGGCGGTGAAAAACTGTTTTTT. V gene TRBV10-3 combines with J gene TRBJ1-4; D is unclear. Per the germline V gene, CDR1 is ENHRY and CDR2 is SYGVKD. The CDR3 extends over 14 amino acids. Trimming shortened V by 3 bases and J by 7 bases, and 12 bases separated the two germline ends.

The chain carries TRBV30 and TRBJ2-7; D is ambiguous. CDR1 and CDR2 from the germline V gene are GTSNPN and SVGIG (reference sequence). V was shortened by 2 bases and J by 6 bases, with 8 bases between the two germline ends. The CDR3 has 11 amino acids. DNA of the CDR3: TGTGCCTGGAGTATCCAACGCGAGCAGTACTTC. This sequence encodes CAWSIQREQYF.

Concerning this clone: This sample also contains other DNA sequences that code for the same CDR3. V and J are TRBV5-1 and TRBJ2-1; a possible D gene is TRBD2 (6 bases). Germline lookup yields CDR1 SGHRS and CDR2 YFSETQ. This CDR3 comprises 16 residues. Trimming cost V 0 bases and J 0 bases, with 10 bases left between them. The DNA for the CDR3 is TGCGCCAGCAGCTTGGCCCTCGGGAGCTCCTACAATGAGCAGTTCTTC. This codes for CASSLALGSSYNEQFF. The full variable domain, its missing parts supplied by reference TRBV5-1 and TRBJ2-1, is KAGVTQTPRYLIKTRGQQVTLSCSPISGHRSVSWYQQTPGQGLQFLFEYFSETQRNKGNFPGRFSGRQFSNSRSEMNVSTLELGDSALYLCASSLALGSSYNEQFFGPGTRLTVL.

The rearrangement links TRBV7-6 to TRBJ2-7; 9 nucleotides agree with TRBD2. Looked up from germline, CDR1 is SGHVS and CDR2 is FNYEAQ. The V and J ends lost 1 base and 4 bases, in that order; junction bases with no gene match: 2. CDR3 size: 14 residues. CDR3 coding DNA: TGTGCCAGCAGCTTAGGAGCGGGAGGTTACGAGCAGTACTTC. Protein product: CASSLGAGGYEQYF. Together with reference TRBV7-6 and TRBJ2-7, the CDR3 gives the full variable domain: GAGVSQSPRYKVTKRGQDVALRCDPISGHVSLYWYRQALGQGPEFLTYFNYEAQQDKSGLPNDRFSAERPEGSISTLTIQRTEQRDSAMYRCASSLGAGGYEQYFGPGTRLTVT.

The gene calls are TRBV28 and TRBJ1-2; D is uncertain. The germline V gene encodes CDR1 MDHEN and CDR2 SYDVKM. The V and J ends lost 3 bases and 4 bases respectively, with 9 bases between them. The CDR3 totals 13 residues. CDR3 nucleotides: TGTGCCAGCAGTTTTGTCGGGCGCTATGGCTACACCTTC. Amino acid sequence: CASSFVGRYGYTF.

This chain links TRBV6-1 with TRBJ1-2, with 7 bases aligning to TRBD1. After removal of 2 bases from V and 5 bases from J, the junction contained 8 bases not matched to a gene. CDR1 is MNHNS and CDR2 is SASEGT in the germline V gene. This CDR3 is built from 15 residues. The CDR3 loop is CASSEYPDRYYGYTF. The CDR3 region has the DNA TGTGCCAGCAGTGAATACCCGGACAGGTATTATGGCTACACCTTC.

V is TRBV5-1 and J is TRBJ1-5; D unresolved. Germline CDR1 and CDR2: SGHRS and YFSETQ. V lost 6 bases and J 7 bases, leaving 17 bases between the germline ends. The CDR3 extends over 14 amino acids. The CDR3 spells CASTPRPGEQPQHF. The CDR3 nucleotides read TGCGCCAGCACCCCCCGTCCCGGTGAACAGCCCCAGCATTTT.

The rearrangement uses TRBV6-6 and TRBJ2-7; 7 bases are shared with TRBD2. V lost 0 bases, J lost 3 bases, and 5 bases stayed unmatched. There are 15 residues in the CDR3. The V gene's germline CDR1 is MNHNY and CDR2 SVGAGI (reference sequence). CDR3 in amino acids: CASSYSGGGDYEQYF. CDR3 coding DNA: TGTGCCAGCAGTTACTCGGGGGGGGGAGACTACGAGCAGTACTTC.

This clone appeared a single time. The V gene is TRBV5-5, the J gene TRBJ1-5; 7 positions agree with TRBD1. In germline, CDR1 is SGHKS, CDR2 YYEKEE (reference sequence). The CDR3 extends over 15 amino acids. J lost 7 bases, V lost 4 bases, and 11 bases had no gene match. In nucleotides, the CDR3 is TGTGCCAGCAGCCGAACGACAGGGTTGGGACAGCCCCAGCATTTT. Its protein product is CASSRTTGLGQPQHF.

The rearrangement uses TRBV5-1 and TRBJ2-5; TRBD1 matches 11 bases. Germline lookup yields CDR1 SGHRS and CDR2 YFSETQ. This CDR3 is 16 amino acids long. V was pared by 4 bases and J by 0 bases, with 5 bases of the junction left unmatched. In DNA, the CDR3 is TGCGCCAGCAGCGGAGGGACAGGGGGGTACCAAGAGACCCAGTACTTC. Translating gives CASSGGTGGYQETQYF.

The CDR3 loop is CASSGLAGAHVADTQYF. CDR3 sequence (DNA): TGTGCCAGCAGCGGACTAGCGGGAGCCCACGTAGCAGATACGCAGTATTTT. The V and J genes are TRBV11-3 and TRBJ2-3, with 13 bases matching TRBD2. The V and J ends lost 5 bases and 4 bases, in that order; junction bases with no gene match: 9. The CDR3 is 17 residues long. CDR1 SGHNT and CDR2 YENEEA come from the germline V gene.

CDR3 region: CASSAYRGRGTYEQYF. CDR3 nucleotide sequence: TGTGCCAGCAGCGCATACAGGGGGCGCGGCACCTACGAGCAGTACTTC. The chain employs TRBV5-8 and TRBJ2-7, with TRBD1 identical over 9 bases. With V trimmed by 4 bases and J by 2 bases, 10 bases remained unmatched. The CDR3 totals 16 residues. Germline CDR1 reads SGHTS; CDR2 reads YDEGEE.

This chain joins TRBV4-1 and TRBJ1-5; 8 nucleotides match TRBD1. The CDR3 contains 16 residues. The germline V gene has CDR1 MGHRA and CDR2 YSYEKL. V dropped 4 bases and J dropped 1; count of bases not matched to a gene: 6. The CDR3 loop reads CASSPWTGRSNQPQHF. The CDR3 region has the DNA TGCGCCAGCAGCCCTTGGACAGGGAGGAGCAATCAGCCCCAGCATTTT.

This clone was detected only once. The chain employs TRBV4-1 and TRBJ1-4, with TRBD1 as a possible D gene (5 bases). The CDR3 contains 14 residues. V gave up 4 bases and J gave up 8 bases, with 14 bases separating them. CDR1 and CDR2 from the germline V gene are MGHRA and YSYEKL. DNA for the CDR3: TGCGCCAGCAGCCGCGAGGACATGTTCGAAAAACTGTTTTTT. Translated: CASSREDMFEKLFF.

This clone showed up just a few times. This chain uses TRBV4-1 with TRBJ1-5; maybe TRBD1 (5 bases). The CDR3 consists of 16 residues. V lost 1 base and J 3 bases, leaving 13 bases between the germline ends. The germline V gene encodes CDR1 MGHRA and CDR2 YSYEKL. The CDR3 coding sequence is TGCGCCAGCAGCCAAGTGGCCGGGGGTTCCAATCAGCCCCAGCATTTT. This sequence encodes CASSQVAGGSNQPQHF.

The V gene is TRBV4-2, the J gene TRBJ2-1; 9 positions agree with TRBD2. The V gene end was trimmed by 4 bases and the J gene end by 8 bases; junction bases not matched to a gene: 12. The germline CDR1 and CDR2 sequences are LGHNA and YNFKEQ. CDR3 length: 16 residues. The CDR3 protein is CASSPEAGGPVDEQFF. As DNA, the CDR3 is TGTGCCAGCAGCCCGGAGGCGGGAGGGCCGGTCGATGAGCAGTTCTTC.